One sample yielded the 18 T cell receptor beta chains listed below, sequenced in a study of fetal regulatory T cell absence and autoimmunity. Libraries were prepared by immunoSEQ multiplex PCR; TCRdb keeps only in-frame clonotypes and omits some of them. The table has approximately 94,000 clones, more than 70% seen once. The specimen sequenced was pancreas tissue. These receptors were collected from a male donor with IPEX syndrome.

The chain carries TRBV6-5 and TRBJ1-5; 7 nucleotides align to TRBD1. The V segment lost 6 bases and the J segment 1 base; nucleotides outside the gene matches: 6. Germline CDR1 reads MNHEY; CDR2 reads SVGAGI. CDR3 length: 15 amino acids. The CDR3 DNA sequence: TGTGCCAGCAGCAAAACAGGGGAAAGCAATCAGCCCCAGCATTTT. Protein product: CASSKTGESNQPQHF.

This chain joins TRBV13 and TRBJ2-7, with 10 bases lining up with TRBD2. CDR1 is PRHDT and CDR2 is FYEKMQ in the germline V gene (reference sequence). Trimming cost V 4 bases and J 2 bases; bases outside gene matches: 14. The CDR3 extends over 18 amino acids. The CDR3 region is CASSSATPIAGGAYEQYF. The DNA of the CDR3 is TGTGCCAGCAGCTCTGCGACCCCGATAGCGGGAGGTGCCTACGAGCAGTACTTC.

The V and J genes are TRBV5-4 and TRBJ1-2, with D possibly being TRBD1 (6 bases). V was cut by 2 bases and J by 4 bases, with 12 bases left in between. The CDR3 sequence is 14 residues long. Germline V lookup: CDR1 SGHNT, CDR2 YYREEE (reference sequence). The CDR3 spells CASSFMGQGYGYTF. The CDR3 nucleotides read TGTGCCAGCAGCTTCATGGGACAAGGCTATGGCTACACCTTC.

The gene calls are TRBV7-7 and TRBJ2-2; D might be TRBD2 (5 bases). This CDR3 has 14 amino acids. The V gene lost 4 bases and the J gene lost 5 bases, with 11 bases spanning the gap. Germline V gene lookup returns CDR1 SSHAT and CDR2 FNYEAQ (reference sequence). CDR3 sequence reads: CASSSSLGTGELFF. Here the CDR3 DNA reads TGTGCCAGCAGCTCTAGCCTTGGAACCGGGGAGCTGTTTTTT.

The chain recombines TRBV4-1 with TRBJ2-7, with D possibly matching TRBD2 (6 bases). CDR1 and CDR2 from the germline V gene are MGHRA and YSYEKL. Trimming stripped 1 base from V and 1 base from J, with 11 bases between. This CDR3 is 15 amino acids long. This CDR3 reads CASSQAPTSSYEQYF. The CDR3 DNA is TGCGCCAGCAGCCAAGCTCCGACTAGTTCCTACGAGCAGTACTTC.

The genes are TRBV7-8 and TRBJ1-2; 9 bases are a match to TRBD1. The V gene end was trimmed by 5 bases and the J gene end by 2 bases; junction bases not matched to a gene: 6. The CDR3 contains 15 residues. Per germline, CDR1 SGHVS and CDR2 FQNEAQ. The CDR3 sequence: CASSPWTGANYGYTF. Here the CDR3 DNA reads TGTGCCAGCAGCCCGTGGACAGGGGCCAACTATGGCTACACCTTC.

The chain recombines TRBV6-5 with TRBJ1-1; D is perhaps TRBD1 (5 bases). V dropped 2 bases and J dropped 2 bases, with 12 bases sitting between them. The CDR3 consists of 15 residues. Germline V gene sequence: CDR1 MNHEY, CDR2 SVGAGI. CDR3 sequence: CASSYRKGINTEAFF. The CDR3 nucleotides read TGTGCCAGCAGTTACCGGAAGGGGATCAACACTGAAGCTTTCTTT.

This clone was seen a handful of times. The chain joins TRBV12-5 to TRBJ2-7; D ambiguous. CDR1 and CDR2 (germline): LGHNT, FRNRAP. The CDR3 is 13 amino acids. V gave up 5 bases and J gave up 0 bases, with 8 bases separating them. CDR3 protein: CASGLEPSYEQYF. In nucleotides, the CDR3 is TGTGCTAGTGGTCTAGAACCCTCCTACGAGCAGTACTTC.

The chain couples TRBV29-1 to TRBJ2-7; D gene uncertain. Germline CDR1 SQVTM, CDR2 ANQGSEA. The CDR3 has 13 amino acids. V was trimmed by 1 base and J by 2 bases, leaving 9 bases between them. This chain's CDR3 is CSVEGKGTYEQYF. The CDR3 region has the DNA TGCAGCGTTGAAGGTAAAGGGACCTACGAGCAGTACTTC.

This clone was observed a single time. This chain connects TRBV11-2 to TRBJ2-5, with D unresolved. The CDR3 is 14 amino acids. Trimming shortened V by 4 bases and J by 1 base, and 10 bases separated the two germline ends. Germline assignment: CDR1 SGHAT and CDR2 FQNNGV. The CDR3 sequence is CASSSEGLQETQYF. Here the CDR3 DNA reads TGTGCCAGCAGCTCCGAAGGGCTCCAAGAGACCCAGTACTTC.

CDR3 amino acids: CASSYEGAYEQYF. Here the CDR3 DNA reads TGTGCCAGCAGTTACGAGGGGGCGTACGAGCAGTACTTC. The rearrangement links TRBV6-6 to TRBJ2-7; 7 bases are shared with TRBD1. Trimming took 2 bases from V and 4 from J; bases not matched to a gene: 2. There are 13 residues in the CDR3. Germline-derived CDR1 and CDR2 are MNHNY and SVGAGI (reference sequence).

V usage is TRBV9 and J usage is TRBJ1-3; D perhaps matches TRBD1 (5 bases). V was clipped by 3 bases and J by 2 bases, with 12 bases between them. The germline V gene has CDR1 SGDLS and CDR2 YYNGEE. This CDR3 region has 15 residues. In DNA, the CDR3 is TGTGCCAGCAGCGCAGATACAGGTCCTGGAAACACCATATATTTT. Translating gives CASSADTGPGNTIYF.

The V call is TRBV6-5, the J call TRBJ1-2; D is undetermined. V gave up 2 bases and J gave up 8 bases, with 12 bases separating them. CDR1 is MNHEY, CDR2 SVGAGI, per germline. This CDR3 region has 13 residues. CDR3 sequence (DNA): TGTGCCAGCAGTTACGGCCCCTCCGCCGGCTACACCTTC. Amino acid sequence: CASSYGPSAGYTF.

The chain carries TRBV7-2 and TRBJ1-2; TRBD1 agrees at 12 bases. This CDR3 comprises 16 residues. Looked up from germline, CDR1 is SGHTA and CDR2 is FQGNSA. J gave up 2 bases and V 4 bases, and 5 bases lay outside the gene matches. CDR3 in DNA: TGTGCCAGCAGCTGGCGGGACAGGGGGCCGAACTATGGCTACACCTTC. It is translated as CASSWRDRGPNYGYTF.

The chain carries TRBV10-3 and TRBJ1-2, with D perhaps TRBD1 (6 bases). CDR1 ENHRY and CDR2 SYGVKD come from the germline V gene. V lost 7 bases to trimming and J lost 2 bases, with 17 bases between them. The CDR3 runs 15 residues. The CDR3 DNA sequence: TGTGCCATCACCGAACTTAGGGGGATAAACTATGGCTACACCTTC. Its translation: CAITELRGINYGYTF.

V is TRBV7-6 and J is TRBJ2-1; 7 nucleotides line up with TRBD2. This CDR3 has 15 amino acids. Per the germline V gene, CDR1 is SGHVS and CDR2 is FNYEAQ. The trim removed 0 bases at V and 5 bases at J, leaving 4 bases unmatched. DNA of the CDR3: TGTGCCAGCAGCTTAGCGTCGCTAGCGGACAATGAGCAGTTCTTC. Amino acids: CASSLASLADNEQFF.

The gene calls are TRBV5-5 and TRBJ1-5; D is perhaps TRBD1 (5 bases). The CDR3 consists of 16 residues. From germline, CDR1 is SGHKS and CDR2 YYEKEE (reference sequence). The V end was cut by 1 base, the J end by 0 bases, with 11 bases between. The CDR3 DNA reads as TGTGCCAGCAGCTTGTTAGGAGGGACTAGCAATCAGCCCCAGCATTTT. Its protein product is CASSLLGGTSNQPQHF.

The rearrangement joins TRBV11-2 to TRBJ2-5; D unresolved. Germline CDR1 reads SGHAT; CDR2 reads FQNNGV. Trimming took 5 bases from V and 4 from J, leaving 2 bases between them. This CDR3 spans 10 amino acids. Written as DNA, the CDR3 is TGTGCCAGCAGCGCAGAGACCCAGTACTTC. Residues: CASSAETQYF.